The 28 T cell receptor beta chains in this list originate from one sample, sequenced in a study of shared clonotypes between healthy human individuals. Selected positively for CCR7 and CD45RO-negative, naive CD8 cells excluded terminally differentiated effector memory CD45RA+ cells. Sequencing was performed with immunoSEQ multiplex PCR; in TCRdb, only in-frame clones are kept and a portion is missing. The sample has roughly 1,800,000 clones, approximately 94% seen once; the top ten hold around 1.2%. Sequences were obtained from naive CD8+ T cells sorted from blood. All receptors come from a man in his late teens or twenties in good health.

This chain connects TRBV9 to TRBJ2-3; D is possibly TRBD2 (6 bases). The V end lost 3 bases, the J end lost 2 bases, and 16 bases lay between the germline ends. This CDR3 is 16 amino acids long. Germline V gene data show CDR1 as SGDLS and CDR2 as YYNGEE. The CDR3 here is CASSARVAETTDTQYF. The CDR3 bases are TGTGCCAGCAGCGCGCGGGTAGCGGAGACCACAGATACGCAGTATTTT.

This chain uses TRBV28 with TRBJ1-1, with 9 bases identical to TRBD1. Trimming cost V 8 bases and J 4 bases; bases outside gene matches: 14. Germline CDR1 is MDHEN and CDR2 is SYDVKM. The length of the CDR3 is 16 residues. For the CDR3, the DNA is TGTGCCAGCTACCCTGTTCGGGACAGGGAATCCACTGAAGCTTTCTTT. This sequence encodes CASYPVRDRESTEAFF. Based on the CDR3 plus reference TRBV28 and TRBJ1-1, the full variable domain is DVKVTQSSRYLVKRTGEKVFLECVQDMDHENMFWYRQDPGLGLRLIYFSYDVKMKEKGDIPEGYSVSREKKERFSLILESASTNQTSMYLCASYPVRDRESTEAFFGQGTRLTVV.

On this clone: Other nucleotide sequences from this sample produce the same CDR3. The chain carries TRBV4-1 and TRBJ2-7, with D perhaps matching TRBD1 (5 bases). V was clipped by 0 bases and J by 4 bases, with 7 bases between them. From germline, CDR1 is MGHRA and CDR2 YSYEKL. The CDR3 totals 13 residues. CDR3 sequence reads: CASSQDRAYEQYF. DNA for the CDR3: TGCGCCAGCAGCCAAGACAGGGCTTACGAGCAGTACTTC.

CDR3 DNA: TGTGCCAGCGGATCGGTGGACAGGGAAGGTACGAGCAATCAGCCCCAGCATTTT. Translated, it gives CASGSVDREGTSNQPQHF. The rearrangement joins TRBV5-4 to TRBJ1-5; 8 bases match TRBD1. The CDR3 sequence is 18 residues long. The germline gives CDR1 SGHNT, CDR2 YYREEE (reference sequence). The V gene end was trimmed by 7 bases and the J gene end by 1 base; junction bases not matched to a gene: 16. The full variable domain, its missing parts supplied by reference TRBV5-4 and TRBJ1-5, is ETGVTQSPTHLIKTRGQQVTLRCSSQSGHNTVSWYQQALGQGPQFIFQYYREEENGRGNFPPRFSGLQFPNYSSELNVNALELDDSALYLCASGSVDREGTSNQPQHFGDGTRLSIL.

This clone occurred once. V gene TRBV6-5 combines with J gene TRBJ2-7, with 8 bases lining up with TRBD2. Germline loops: CDR1 MNHEY, CDR2 SVGAGI. The length of the CDR3 is 16 residues. The junction had 8 bases not matched to a gene; V was cut back by 0 bases and J by 4 bases. The CDR3 DNA is TGTGCCAGCAGTTACTCGGTAAGCGGGAGTCATTACGAGCAGTACTTC. Amino acids: CASSYSVSGSHYEQYF.

This clone showed up just once. The chain employs TRBV18 and TRBJ2-1; D gene unclear. Germline assignment: CDR1 KGHSH and CDR2 LQKENI. Trimming took off 1 base at V and 9 bases at J, with 16 bases between the two ends. The CDR3 has 15 amino acids. The CDR3 loop reads CASSPLSGFDGEQFF. In DNA, the CDR3 is TGTGCCAGCTCACCACTTTCTGGGTTCGACGGTGAGCAGTTCTTC.

The CDR3 here is CASSWRGLNSYEQYF. The CDR3 nucleotides are TGTGCCAGCAGCTGGCGGGGTCTAAACTCCTACGAGCAGTACTTC. V and J are TRBV5-4 and TRBJ2-7; D might be TRBD2 (6 bases). Germline CDR1 SGHNT, CDR2 YYREEE (reference sequence). CDR3 length equals 15 residues. Trimming removed 3 bases at V and 0 bases at J, with 13 bases between.

The V and J genes are TRBV5-1 and TRBJ2-7, with 7 nucleotides matching TRBD1. The germline V gene encodes CDR1 SGHRS and CDR2 YFSETQ. The trim removed 2 bases at V and 6 bases at J, leaving 2 bases unmatched. This CDR3 has 12 residues. The CDR3 sequence is CASSFPGGEQYF. The CDR3 DNA sequence: TGCGCCAGCAGCTTTCCAGGGGGCGAGCAGTACTTC.

The V and J genes are TRBV2 and TRBJ2-1, with 10 bases identical to TRBD2. V shed 4 bases, J shed 6 bases, and the junction held 9 bases outside the gene matches. Germline CDR1 and CDR2: SNHLY and FYNNEI. CDR3 length equals 16 residues. The CDR3 sequence is CASSGDLAGVFNEQFF. The CDR3 coding sequence is TGTGCCAGCAGTGGCGACCTAGCGGGAGTTTTCAATGAGCAGTTCTTC.

This chain links TRBV4-1 with TRBJ1-5; 8 bases map to TRBD1. The V gene's germline CDR1 is MGHRA and CDR2 YSYEKL. The CDR3 extends over 16 amino acids. Trimming removed 4 bases from V and 0 bases from J; junction bases left unmatched: 5. The CDR3 nucleotides are TGCGCCAGCAGCCTTGGACAGGGACTTAGCAATCAGCCCCAGCATTTT. This gives the protein CASSLGQGLSNQPQHF.

The genes are TRBV5-1 and TRBJ1-5; 9 nucleotides align to TRBD1. The germline CDR1 and CDR2 sequences are SGHRS and YFSETQ. The J segment lost 6 bases and the V segment lost 4 bases, leaving 2 bases of the junction unmatched. The CDR3 has 13 residues. CDR3 loop: CASSLTGGQPQHF. The CDR3 DNA sequence: TGCGCCAGCAGCCTGACAGGGGGTCAGCCCCAGCATTTT.

The J gene is TRBJ2-1, the V gene TRBV4-1; D could derive from TRBD1 or TRBD2 (6 bases each). With 5 bases removed from V and 5 bases from J, the gap between germline ends came to 22 bases. The CDR3 sequence is 17 residues long. Germline CDR1 and CDR2: MGHRA and YSYEKL. CDR3 amino acids: CASSGGEIGGLDNEQFF. DNA for the CDR3: TGCGCCAGCAGCGGAGGAGAGATAGGGGGGCTTGACAATGAGCAGTTCTTC.

The J gene is TRBJ1-4, the V gene TRBV27; D call uncertain. Germline lookup yields CDR1 MNHEY and CDR2 SMNVEV (reference sequence). Trimming shortened V by 5 bases and J by 0 bases, and 10 bases separated the two germline ends. CDR3 size: 15 residues. The CDR3 spells CASSASDATNEKLFF. The CDR3 DNA is TGTGCCAGCAGTGCGTCAGATGCAACTAATGAAAAACTGTTTTTT.

The chain has TRBV2 and TRBJ2-7; the match to TRBD2 covers 12 bases. The CDR3 length is 16 residues. V was clipped by 2 bases and J by 2 bases; unmatched bases: 4. Germline V gene data show CDR1 as SNHLY and CDR2 as FYNNEI. CDR3 sequence reads: CASSEFGLAGPYEQYF. The CDR3 DNA follows: TGTGCCAGCAGTGAATTTGGACTAGCGGGGCCCTACGAGCAGTACTTC. Complete variable domain (other parts from reference TRBV2 and TRBJ2-7): EPEVTQTPSHQVTQMGQEVILRCVPISNHLYFYWYRQILGQKVEFLVSFYNNEISEKSEIFDDQFSVERPDGSNFTLKIRSTKLEDSAMYFCASSEFGLAGPYEQYFGPGTRLTVT.

V gene TRBV4-1 combines with J gene TRBJ2-1; D gene uncertain. V gave up 0 bases and J gave up 9 bases, with 21 bases separating them. This CDR3 region has 17 residues. Germline V gene sequence: CDR1 MGHRA, CDR2 YSYEKL. CDR3 in DNA: TGCGCCAGCAGCCAAGACGGCCTGGGCTACGGGCAAGGTGAGCAGTTCTTC. Translated: CASSQDGLGYGQGEQFF.

The chain is built from TRBV30 and TRBJ2-7; 9 nucleotides align to TRBD2. The CDR3 sequence is 12 residues long. Germline-derived CDR1 and CDR2 are GTSNPN and SVGIG (reference sequence). The CDR3 reads CATVGREGEQYF. The CDR3 nucleotides read TGTGCGACGGTGGGGCGGGAGGGGGAGCAGTACTTC.

This chain links TRBV5-1 with TRBJ1-1; 9 bases line up with TRBD1. V lost 4 bases, J lost 7 bases, and 5 bases stayed unmatched. Germline V CDR1 and CDR2: SGHRS, YFSETQ. The CDR3 covers 13 residues. The CDR3 region has the DNA TGCGCCAGCAGCGTGACAGGGGGAGATGAAGCTTTCTTT. Its translation: CASSVTGGDEAFF.

As regards this clone: Other DNA sequences in the sample encode the same CDR3. This chain links TRBV29-1 with TRBJ2-7; TRBD2 is a possible D gene (6 bases). CDR1 is SQVTM and CDR2 is ANQGSEA in the germline V gene. With 6 bases removed from V and 5 bases from J, the gap between germline ends came to 8 bases. The length of the CDR3 is 10 residues. CDR3 in DNA: TGCAGCGTGCGCGGGAACGAGCAGTACTTC. It codes for CSVRGNEQYF.

The CDR3 coding sequence is TGCGCCAGCAGCCTCCGCTTCCTGGGCACTGAAGCTTTCTTT. This sequence encodes CASSLRFLGTEAFF. V and J are TRBV4-3 and TRBJ1-1; D gene unclear. V dropped 4 bases and J dropped 4 bases, with 13 bases sitting between them. Per the germline V gene, CDR1 is LGHNA and CDR2 is YSLEER. The CDR3 has 14 residues.

The chain has TRBV10-3 and TRBJ1-1, with a tentative D call TRBD1 (6 bases). Trimming removed 11 bases at V and 4 bases at J, with 14 bases between. Germline-derived CDR1 and CDR2 are ENHRY and SYGVKD. CDR3 length equals 12 residues. The CDR3 DNA reads as TGTGCCTCCAGGGCAGGGGCCACTGAAGCTTTCTTT. Translated, it gives CASRAGATEAFF.

V usage is TRBV19 and J usage is TRBJ2-6; D may be TRBD1 (6 bases). Germline values: CDR1 LNHDA, CDR2 SQIVND (reference sequence). The CDR3 runs to 15 residues. V shed 3 bases and J shed 2 bases, with 8 bases lying between them. Here the CDR3 reads CASSIDRPGANVLTF. The DNA of the CDR3 is TGTGCCAGTAGTATTGACAGGCCTGGGGCCAACGTCCTGACTTTC.

In this sample, this clone turned up once. The V and J genes are TRBV25-1 and TRBJ2-1; possibly TRBD1 for D (6 bases). The ends were cut back, 2 bases at V and 7 bases at J, with 9 bases in the middle. The CDR3 extends over 13 amino acids. CDR1 MGHDK and CDR2 SYGVNS come from the germline V gene. The CDR3 sequence is CASSEHRVNEQFF. CDR3 coding DNA: TGTGCCAGCAGTGAACACAGGGTTAATGAGCAGTTCTTC. Variable domain in full (rest from reference TRBV25-1 and TRBJ2-1): EADIYQTPRYLVIGTGKKITLECSQTMGHDKMYWYQQDPGMELHLIHYSYGVNSTEKGDLSSESTVSRIRTEHFPLTLESARPSHTSQYLCASSEHRVNEQFFGPGTRLTVL.

J is TRBJ1-1 and V is TRBV13; D call uncertain. The V end lost 2 bases, the J end lost 4 bases, and 5 bases lay between the germline ends. The CDR3 totals 12 residues. Germline-derived CDR1 and CDR2 are PRHDT and FYEKMQ (reference sequence). CDR3 sequence (DNA): TGTGCCAGCAGCTTATTCGGCACTGAAGCTTTCTTT. This encodes CASSLFGTEAFF.

The V gene is TRBV5-6, the J gene TRBJ2-2, with TRBD1 identical over 7 bases. This CDR3 is built from 16 residues. In germline, CDR1 is SGHDT, CDR2 YYEEEE. V lost 3 bases, J lost 3 bases, and 8 bases stayed unmatched. The chain's CDR3 is CASSSPAGQDTGELFF. CDR3 DNA: TGTGCCAGCAGCTCACCCGCCGGACAGGACACCGGGGAGCTGTTTTTT.

For the CDR3, the DNA is TGTGCCAGCAAGGAGGGGACTCCTATCCTCTATGGCTACACCTTC. This gives the protein CASKEGTPILYGYTF. The chain carries TRBV2 and TRBJ1-2, with TRBD1 as a possible D gene (5 bases). In germline, CDR1 is SNHLY, CDR2 FYNNEI. V was shortened by 7 bases and J by 4 bases, with 19 bases between the two germline ends. CDR3 length equals 15 residues.

This clone was recorded once. J is TRBJ2-3 and V is TRBV9, with TRBD2 identical over 7 bases. The germline V gene has CDR1 SGDLS and CDR2 YYNGEE. The CDR3 contains 16 residues. V lost 4 bases to trimming and J lost 6 bases; unmatched junction nucleotides: 14. The CDR3 sequence: CASSSAGTTFGDTQYF. The CDR3 nucleotides read TGTGCCAGCAGCTCCGCCGGGACTACCTTTGGGGATACGCAGTATTTT.

The chain couples TRBV25-1 to TRBJ1-4; D is possibly TRBD1 (5 bases). Trimming left V 7 bases short and J 3 bases short, with 15 bases between. The germline CDR1 and CDR2 sequences are MGHDK and SYGVNS. The CDR3 sequence is 15 residues long. Written as DNA, the CDR3 is TGTGCCAGCACCCTAGGGACCGGGGCTAATGAAAAACTGTTTTTT. Protein product: CASTLGTGANEKLFF.

The chain has TRBV21-1 and TRBJ2-3; the table calls TRBD2, which could not be checked here. TRBV21-1 is recorded as a pseudogene. The length of the CDR3 is 16 residues. CDR3 sequence: CASSKVLAGAGDTQYF. The CDR3 DNA follows: TGTGCCAGCAGCAAAGTCCTAGCGGGAGCGGGAGACACGCAGTATTTT.